The 21 T cell receptor beta chains listed next were all sequenced from one sample in a study of cytomegalovirus exposure and HLA in healthy donors (dated by TCRdb to 2015 to 2018). Preparation of the library involved the immunoSEQ multiplex PCR assay. Drawn from immuneACCESS, this table holds only the in-frame rearrangements with V and J called that TCRdb kept. Clones are partly lost; checked studies trace under half to an unresolved V gene and leave the rest unexplained. The sample yields around 52,000 clones; approximately 88% were counted once. Jointly, the top ten make up under 7.5% of the sample. Sequenced material: PBMCs. Source of these receptors: a woman in her twenties or thirties in good health and CMV-seronegative.

The rearrangement links TRBV6-1 to TRBJ2-1, with 7 bases fitting TRBD1. CDR1 and CDR2 from the germline V gene are MNHNS and SASEGT. V was pared by 4 bases and J by 4 bases, with 7 bases of the junction left unmatched. The CDR3 totals 15 residues. This CDR3 is CASSASGTAYNEQFF. The CDR3 nucleotides are TGTGCCAGCAGTGCCTCCGGGACAGCATACAATGAGCAGTTCTTC.

The rearrangement links TRBV4-3 to TRBJ2-1; 8 nucleotides line up with TRBD2. V lost 3 bases, J lost 7 bases, and 11 bases stayed unmatched. The CDR3 consists of 16 residues. Germline lookup yields CDR1 LGHNA and CDR2 YSLEER. The CDR3 is CASSQGSGSTWNEQFF. CDR3 DNA: TGCGCCAGCAGCCAGGGGAGCGGGAGCACTTGGAATGAGCAGTTCTTC.

This rearrangement joins TRBV7-9 to TRBJ2-1; 9 bases line up with TRBD2. The CDR3 is made up of 15 amino acids. CDR1 is SEHNR and CDR2 is FQNEAQ in the germline V gene (reference sequence). V lost 1 base to trimming and J lost 6 bases; unmatched junction nucleotides: 4. The CDR3 loop is CASSLGAGGLNEQFF. CDR3 bases: TGTGCCAGCAGCTTAGGGGCGGGAGGGCTCAATGAGCAGTTCTTC.

Written as DNA, the CDR3 is TGCGCCAGCAGCGAATCAACATCAGGGGTCGGGGGCTACACCTTC. Protein sequence: CASSESTSGVGGYTF. The chain links TRBV5-1 to TRBJ1-2, with a possible D match to TRBD1 (6 bases). The germline CDR1 and CDR2 sequences are SGHRS and YFSETQ. Trimming took 4 bases from V and 8 from J, leaving 21 bases between them. The CDR3 loop spans 15 amino acids.

The chain uses TRBV5-6 and TRBJ2-5; the D gene is possibly TRBD1 (6 bases). Trimming cost V 4 bases and J 5 bases, with 18 bases left between them. The CDR3 sequence is 15 residues long. CDR1 is SGHDT, CDR2 YYEEEE, per germline. CDR3 sequence (DNA): TGTGCCAGCAGCCAAAAAGGGGACATTTCCGAGACCCAGTACTTC. Residues: CASSQKGDISETQYF.

The V call is TRBV2, the J call TRBJ2-5, with 8 bases identical to TRBD1. V gave up 5 bases and J gave up 2 bases; unmatched junction bases: 1. The CDR3 sequence is 13 residues long. Per germline, CDR1 SNHLY and CDR2 FYNNEI. The DNA for the CDR3 is TGTGCCAGCAGTCGGACAGGGCAAGAGACCCAGTACTTC. Translation: CASSRTGQETQYF.

The CDR3 loop reads CASSLTETGSKTQYF. The CDR3, as DNA: TGCGCCAGCAGCTTGACTGAGACAGGGTCCAAGACCCAGTACTTC. The rearrangement links TRBV5-1 to TRBJ2-5; 7 bases match TRBD1. This CDR3 is 15 amino acids long. The germline V gene encodes CDR1 SGHRS and CDR2 YFSETQ. Germline trimming cut 1 base from V and 6 bases from J; bases unmatched to any gene: 9.

J is TRBJ1-2 and V is TRBV28, with D possibly matching TRBD1 (6 bases). Trimming pared 8 bases from V and 3 bases from J, leaving 13 bases between. The germline CDR1 and CDR2 sequences are MDHEN and SYDVKM. CDR3 length: 13 residues. DNA of the CDR3: TGTGCCAGCTCCCGGGACACCTACTATGGCTACACCTTC. Translated, it gives CASSRDTYYGYTF.

The chain uses TRBV28 and TRBJ1-5, with 7 bases that match TRBD1. The CDR3 has 15 amino acids. Losses at the gene ends were 2 bases for V and 5 bases for J; bases not matched to a gene: 6. Germline values: CDR1 MDHEN, CDR2 SYDVKM. CDR3: CASSLDNRGHQPQHF. In nucleotides, the CDR3 is TGTGCCAGCAGTTTAGATAACAGGGGACATCAGCCCCAGCATTTT.

This clone was seen only once. The chain links TRBV11-2 to TRBJ1-2; D is unresolved. This CDR3 comprises 14 residues. Trimming left V 1 base short and J 8 bases short, with 14 bases between. CDR1 is SGHAT, CDR2 FQNNGV, per germline. CDR3 DNA: TGTGCCAGCAGCTTAGCGTACAACTCCGGGGGCTACACCTTC. The encoded protein is CASSLAYNSGGYTF.

The CDR3 loop reads CASSLVADTQYF. The CDR3 DNA reads TGTGCCAGCAGCCTAGTCGCAGATACGCAGTATTTT. The genes are TRBV7-9 and TRBJ2-3; D not certain. V lost 5 bases and J 4 bases, leaving 7 bases between the germline ends. The length of the CDR3 is 12 residues. Germline assignment: CDR1 SEHNR and CDR2 FQNEAQ (reference sequence).

The V and J genes are TRBV27 and TRBJ2-1; the match to TRBD2 covers 9 bases. Trimming took 3 bases from V and 4 from J; bases not matched to a gene: 4. CDR3 length equals 15 residues. Germline values: CDR1 MNHEY, CDR2 SMNVEV (reference sequence). CDR3 amino acids: CASSFGGRDYNEQFF. The CDR3 DNA reads TGTGCCAGCAGTTTCGGCGGGAGGGATTACAATGAGCAGTTCTTC.

V is TRBV6-5 and J is TRBJ1-2; D not certain. This CDR3 is built from 14 residues. V was clipped by 8 bases and J by 8 bases, with 21 bases between them. Germline CDR1 MNHEY, CDR2 SVGAGI. DNA of the CDR3: TGTGCCAGCGGAAGCCGAGGCGGAGGGATCGGCTACACCTTC. Its translation: CASGSRGGGIGYTF.

The V call is TRBV30, the J call TRBJ1-4, with D possibly being TRBD1 (5 bases). This CDR3 region has 14 residues. Germline CDR1 GTSNPN, CDR2 SVGIG (reference sequence). Trimming took off 5 bases at V and 5 bases at J, with 15 bases between the two ends. CDR3 DNA: TGTGCCTGGGGGATAGGGGCCCTAAATGAAAAACTGTTTTTT. It translates to CAWGIGALNEKLFF.

This clone has a handful of counts. J is TRBJ1-1 and V is TRBV19, with a possible D match to TRBD1 (6 bases). CDR3 length: 13 amino acids. Looked up from germline, CDR1 is LNHDA and CDR2 is SQIVND (reference sequence). V was clipped by 4 bases and J by 5 bases, with 11 bases between them. In nucleotides, the CDR3 is TGTGCCAGTAGTACAGGGGCTTGGACTGAAGCTTTCTTT. This translates into CASSTGAWTEAFF.

V and J are TRBV7-2 and TRBJ2-2; TRBD1 matches at 7 bases. The CDR3 consists of 15 residues. The ends lost 2 bases at V and 4 bases at J; junction bases unmatched: 4. The V gene's germline CDR1 is SGHTA and CDR2 FQGNSA. CDR3 residues: CASSLYRGGTGELFF. In DNA, the CDR3 is TGTGCCAGCAGCTTATACAGGGGTGGCACCGGGGAGCTGTTTTTT.

CDR3 amino acids: CASSVLAGAKDTQYF. CDR3 bases: TGTGCCAGCAGTGTACTAGCGGGAGCGAAAGATACGCAGTATTTT. The rearrangement joins TRBV6-4 to TRBJ2-3, with 11 bases that match TRBD2. The germline V gene encodes CDR1 MRHNA and CDR2 SNTAGT. The V segment lost 4 bases and the J segment 5 bases; nucleotides outside the gene matches: 5. CDR3 size: 15 residues.

This clone was recorded a few times. This rearrangement joins TRBV10-2 to TRBJ2-2, with 9 bases matching TRBD2. Trimming removed 7 bases from V and 4 bases from J; junction bases left unmatched: 1. The CDR3 covers 13 residues. Per germline, CDR1 WSHSY and CDR2 SAAADI. The chain's CDR3 is CASTSGITGELFF. The CDR3 DNA sequence: TGCGCCAGCACTAGCGGGATCACCGGGGAGCTGTTTTTT.

The CDR3 loop is CASSQGLAGRGNTQYF. In nucleotides, the CDR3 is TGCGCCAGCAGCCAAGGACTAGCGGGGCGGGGAAATACGCAGTATTTT. V and J are TRBV4-1 and TRBJ2-3, with 11 bases aligning to TRBD2. This CDR3 spans 16 amino acids. The junction had 7 bases not matched to a gene; V was cut back by 1 base and J by 7 bases. Germline V CDR1 and CDR2: MGHRA, YSYEKL.

This chain links TRBV7-3 with TRBJ2-2, with D perhaps matching TRBD1 (5 bases). V was trimmed by 3 bases and J by 7 bases, leaving 12 bases between them. The CDR3 sequence is 14 residues long. Germline-derived CDR1 and CDR2 are SGHTA and FQGTGA. Written as DNA, the CDR3 is TGTGCCAGCAGCTTTCATGGGGCGGACGGGGAGCTGTTTTTT. Its translation is CASSFHGADGELFF.

The chain joins TRBV5-5 to TRBJ1-5, with 8 nucleotides matching TRBD1. Per germline, CDR1 SGHKS and CDR2 YYEKEE (reference sequence). Unmatched junction bases numbered 6, after V lost 5 bases and J lost 5 bases. The CDR3 length is 14 residues. Written as DNA, the CDR3 is TGTGCCAGCAGTAGACAGGGGAAGGATCAGCCCCAGCATTTT. Translated, it gives CASSRQGKDQPQHF.